The 14 T cell receptor beta chains in this list originate from one sample, sequenced in a study of blood T cell repertoires in COVID-19 (dated by TCRdb to the early 2020s). The library was obtained by the immunoSEQ multiplex PCR assay. TCRdb stores this immuneACCESS table with in-frame sequences only. Part of the clones is absent; in the studies checked, under half of the shortfall reflects unresolved V genes, and no reason is known for the rest. Recorded for this sample are 25,000 or so clones; around 90% of them occurred a single time. Of the sample, around 3% is held by the ten largest clones. Sequencing was carried out using peripheral blood. Receptors originate from a human donor in a cohort sampled during active COVID-19.

The chain joins TRBV7-9 to TRBJ2-5, with a tentative D call TRBD2 (6 bases). CDR3 size: 15 residues. V was pared by 5 bases and J by 1 base, with 14 bases between. Germline-derived CDR1 and CDR2 are SEHNR and FQNEAQ (reference sequence). The CDR3 here is CASSRREEGQETQYF. The CDR3 bases are TGTGCCAGCAGCCGCAGAGAGGAGGGCCAAGAGACCCAGTACTTC.

The chain links TRBV11-2 to TRBJ1-6; 7 bases agree with TRBD1. Per germline, CDR1 SGHAT and CDR2 FQNNGV. With V trimmed by 4 bases and J by 7 bases, 7 bases remained unmatched. The CDR3 loop spans 15 amino acids. CDR3 in amino acids: CASSSHTGENSPLHF. The CDR3 bases are TGTGCCAGCAGCTCCCATACAGGGGAGAATTCACCCCTCCACTTT.

The chain is built from TRBV7-8 and TRBJ2-2; TRBD1 might be the D (6 bases). CDR1 is SGHVS, CDR2 FQNEAQ, per germline. CDR3 length: 14 amino acids. The V end lost 1 base, the J end lost 4 bases, and 7 bases lay between the germline ends. CDR3 amino acids: CASSLDRATGELFF. The CDR3 DNA follows: TGTGCCAGCAGCTTAGACAGGGCCACCGGGGAGCTGTTTTTT.

V and J are TRBV28 and TRBJ2-2; 10 nucleotides align to TRBD1. J was trimmed by 5 bases and V by 8 bases; bases with no gene match: 8. CDR3 size: 15 residues. The germline gives CDR1 MDHEN, CDR2 SYDVKM. Here the CDR3 reads CASFPGQGITGELFF. DNA of the CDR3: TGTGCCAGCTTCCCGGGACAGGGGATAACCGGGGAGCTGTTTTTT.

V and J are TRBV3-1 (or the pseudogene TRBV3-2) and TRBJ2-3, with 12 bases that match TRBD2. CDR3 length equals 19 residues. In germline, CDR1 is LGHDT, CDR2 YNNKEL (reference sequence). V was pared by 4 bases and J by 0 bases, with 11 bases of the junction left unmatched. Written as DNA, the CDR3 is TGTGCCAGCAGCCTACCGACTAGCGGGGGACCCTCTAGCACAGATACGCAGTATTTT. Its protein is CASSLPTSGGPSSTDTQYF.

The rearrangement joins TRBV4-1 to TRBJ1-1; D remains ambiguous. The CDR3 runs 13 residues. Trimming stripped 1 base from V and 4 bases from J, with 7 bases between. Germline V CDR1 and CDR2: MGHRA, YSYEKL. In nucleotides, the CDR3 is TGCGCCAGCAGCCAAGTTATAGCCACTGAAGCTTTCTTT. Translating gives CASSQVIATEAFF.

This clone was picked up a small number of times. The chain has TRBV18 and TRBJ2-7; 10 bases agree with TRBD1. Trimming removed 3 bases from V and 5 bases from J; junction bases left unmatched: 4. The CDR3 length is 14 residues. Germline lookup yields CDR1 KGHSH and CDR2 LQKENI. The CDR3 sequence is CASSPGTGDDEQYF. In DNA, the CDR3 is TGTGCCAGCTCACCTGGGACAGGGGACGACGAGCAGTACTTC.

This sequence joins TRBV19 and TRBJ1-5; D possibly corresponds to TRBD1 (6 bases). The CDR3 runs 15 residues. CDR1 is LNHDA and CDR2 is SQIVND in the germline V gene (reference sequence). Trimming pared 9 bases from V and 6 bases from J, leaving 21 bases between. The CDR3 spells CASRSLAGGVQPQHF. Written as DNA, the CDR3 is TGTGCCAGCCGCTCCTTAGCGGGGGGCGTTCAGCCCCAGCATTTT. The whole variable domain, filled in from reference TRBV19 and TRBJ1-5, reads DGGITQSPKYLFRKEGQNVTLSCEQNLNHDAMYWYRQDPGQGLRLIYYSQIVNDFQKGDIAEGYSVSREKKESFPLTVTSAQKNPTAFYLCASRSLAGGVQPQHFGDGTRLSIL.

V is TRBV24-1 and J is TRBJ2-5; D is possibly TRBD1 (6 bases). The length of the CDR3 is 13 residues. Trimming cost V 7 bases and J 0 bases, with 8 bases left between them. Per the germline V gene, CDR1 is KGHDR and CDR2 is SFDVKD. The CDR3 DNA is TGTGCCACCAGCGCAGGGGACCAAGAGACCCAGTACTTC. This encodes CATSAGDQETQYF.

The chain is built from TRBV5-1 and TRBJ1-3; D uncertain. Trimming stripped 1 base from V and 8 bases from J, with 13 bases between. This CDR3 region has 14 residues. Germline assignment: CDR1 SGHRS and CDR2 YFSETQ. The CDR3 DNA is TGCGCCAGCAGCTTGTACGGGAGCCCGGACACCATATATTTT. Protein product: CASSLYGSPDTIYF.

The V gene is TRBV5-1, the J gene TRBJ2-5, with 10 bases identical to TRBD1. The length of the CDR3 is 16 residues. V was pared by 1 base and J by 1 base, with 4 bases of the junction left unmatched. Germline V CDR1 and CDR2: SGHRS, YFSETQ. CDR3 sequence (DNA): TGCGCCAGCAGCTTGCCGACAGGGGGCGTCCAAGAGACCCAGTACTTC. Its translation: CASSLPTGGVQETQYF. The full variable domain, rest sourced from reference TRBV5-1 and TRBJ2-5, is KAGVTQTPRYLIKTRGQQVTLSCSPISGHRSVSWYQQTPGQGLQFLFEYFSETQRNKGNFPGRFSGRQFSNSRSEMNVSTLELGDSALYLCASSLPTGGVQETQYFGPGTRLLVL.

V and J are TRBV4-1 and TRBJ2-7; TRBD1 matches at 7 bases. Germline V lookup: CDR1 MGHRA, CDR2 YSYEKL. The CDR3 loop spans 17 amino acids. V was clipped by 4 bases and J by 0 bases; unmatched bases: 12. CDR3 coding DNA: TGCGCCAGCAGCCCCCGGACAGGTTCATTTTTCTCCTACGAGCAGTACTTC. Its translation: CASSPRTGSFFSYEQYF.

This clone was recorded a few times. The V call is TRBV28, the J call TRBJ1-5, with a weak D call TRBD1 (6 bases). The V end lost 6 bases, the J end lost 5 bases, and 17 bases lay between the germline ends. The CDR3 totals 15 residues. Germline lookup yields CDR1 MDHEN and CDR2 SYDVKM. Written as DNA, the CDR3 is TGTGCCAGCAGCATACGGACAGCTCTCGATCAGCCCCAGCATTTT. Protein product: CASSIRTALDQPQHF.

V gene TRBV5-1 combines with J gene TRBJ2-5, with 8 bases that match TRBD2. This CDR3 contains 15 residues. The J segment lost 3 bases and the V segment lost 7 bases, leaving 11 bases of the junction unmatched. Per germline, CDR1 SGHRS and CDR2 YFSETQ. CDR3 sequence: CASHRAGGDEETQYF. The CDR3 DNA reads as TGCGCCAGCCACCGGGCGGGAGGTGACGAAGAGACCCAGTACTTC.